The 15 T cell receptor beta chains given below trace back to one sample, sequenced in a study of blood T cell repertoires in COVID-19. Sequenced by immunoSEQ multiplex PCR; TCRdb stores in-frame clones only, minus some. Of under 300,000 clones listed, about nine tenths are singletons. The sample comprised PBMCs or T cells enriched from blood (not recorded which). The receptors here all came from a woman between 40 and 50 years old who had recovered from COVID-19.

This chain joins TRBV19 and TRBJ1-1, with 9 positions matching TRBD1. V was clipped by 4 bases and J by 5 bases; unmatched bases: 11. The CDR3 extends over 16 amino acids. Germline V gives CDR1 LNHDA, CDR2 SQIVND (reference sequence). The chain's CDR3 is CASSTNRGRLGTEAFF. In nucleotides, the CDR3 is TGTGCCAGTAGTACGAACAGGGGGCGGTTGGGAACTGAAGCTTTCTTT.

The chain combines TRBV11-2 with TRBJ1-5, with D possibly being TRBD1 (5 bases). Germline V CDR1 and CDR2: SGHAT, FQNNGV. The CDR3 is made up of 13 amino acids. CDR3 bases: TGTGCAGTATCTGACGGACAAAATCAGCCCCAGCATTTT. As protein: CAVSDGQNQPQHF.

The chain uses TRBV11-2 and TRBJ1-4; tentatively, D is TRBD1 (6 bases). The CDR3 extends over 16 amino acids. Trimming shortened V by 6 bases and J by 7 bases, and 21 bases separated the two germline ends. The germline V gene encodes CDR1 SGHAT and CDR2 FQNNGV. The CDR3 coding sequence is TGTGCCAGCAGGAACTTGCGGGGGGGCCCCCGTGAAAAACTGTTTTTT. Residues: CASRNLRGGPREKLFF.

This chain links TRBV7-2 with TRBJ2-5; 10 positions match TRBD1. The germline V gene encodes CDR1 SGHTA and CDR2 FQGNSA. This CDR3 contains 18 residues. Trimming took 4 bases from V and 4 from J; bases not matched to a gene: 15. In nucleotides, the CDR3 is TGTGCCAGCAGCTCCCACCTTACCGGGACAGGGGCGGGAGAGACCCAGTACTTC. Translating gives CASSSHLTGTGAGETQYF.

The chain employs TRBV6-6 and TRBJ1-1; a possible D gene is TRBD1 (6 bases). Germline V gives CDR1 MNHNY, CDR2 SVGAGI (reference sequence). Trimming pared 5 bases from V and 8 bases from J, leaving 12 bases between. The CDR3 runs 12 residues. The CDR3 DNA sequence: TGTGCCAGCAGTACTACCGGGACAGAAGCTTTCTTT. Protein sequence: CASSTTGTEAFF.

This chain joins TRBV19 and TRBJ2-1, with a weak D call TRBD2 (6 bases). This CDR3 region has 15 residues. V was trimmed by 2 bases and J by 5 bases, leaving 13 bases between them. Germline lookup yields CDR1 LNHDA and CDR2 SQIVND (reference sequence). This chain's CDR3 is CASSITGLWDNEQFF. CDR3 nucleotide sequence: TGTGCCAGTAGTATAACCGGACTATGGGACAATGAGCAGTTCTTC. Based on the CDR3 plus reference TRBV19 and TRBJ2-1, the full variable domain is DGGITQSPKYLFRKEGQNVTLSCEQNLNHDAMYWYRQDPGQGLRLIYYSQIVNDFQKGDIAEGYSVSREKKESFPLTVTSAQKNPTAFYLCASSITGLWDNEQFFGPGTRLTVL.

With respect to this clone: The junction and the germline gene differ at one end; a read error may be behind it. This rearrangement joins TRBV3-1 (or the pseudogene TRBV3-2) to TRBJ2-7; D unclear. The CDR3 totals 14 residues. CDR1 and CDR2 (germline): LGHDT, YNNKEL (reference sequence). In DNA form, the CDR3 reads TGTGCCAGCACCCAATCCGCGGTAGCCTACGAGCAGTACTTC. Amino acids: CASTQSAVAYEQYF.

The chain joins TRBV5-1 to TRBJ1-2, with D maybe TRBD1 (6 bases). CDR3 length equals 15 residues. Germline CDR1 is SGHRS and CDR2 is YFSETQ. V was clipped by 4 bases and J by 4 bases, with 17 bases between them. The CDR3 nucleotides are TGCGCCAGCAGCGTCCGTGGGGGGGCTGGCTATGGCTACACCTTC. It translates to CASSVRGGAGYGYTF.

V usage is TRBV7-2 and J usage is TRBJ1-4, with 8 positions matching TRBD1. This CDR3 contains 14 residues. Germline lookup yields CDR1 SGHTA and CDR2 FQGNSA. The V and J ends lost 1 base and 10 bases, in that order; junction bases with no gene match: 5. CDR3 in DNA: TGTGCCAGCAGCTTAGGATTAACAGGGGGAAAACTGTTTTTT. Translated, it gives CASSLGLTGGKLFF.

In regard to this clone: Compared with germline, one end of the junction differs, possibly owing to a read error. V gene TRBV3-1 (or the pseudogene TRBV3-2) combines with J gene TRBJ1-2; D uncertain. Germline-derived CDR1 and CDR2 are LGHDT and YNNKEL (reference sequence). The CDR3 covers 13 residues. Here the CDR3 DNA reads TGTGCCAGCAGCCAAGTCCAGAAGATGTTGGTTCGCTTC. It codes for CASSQVQKMLVRF.

The rearrangement joins TRBV18 to TRBJ2-1; TRBD1 aligns across 7 bases. CDR1 is KGHSH and CDR2 is LQKENI in the germline V gene. V gave up 1 base and J gave up 5 bases; unmatched junction bases: 2. The length of the CDR3 is 14 residues. The CDR3 coding sequence is TGTGCCAGCTCACCACGGGACAGAAACAATGAGCAGTTCTTC. Protein product: CASSPRDRNNEQFF.

The gene calls are TRBV3-1 (or the pseudogene TRBV3-2) and TRBJ2-3, with 8 bases matching TRBD1. V was pared by 6 bases and J by 4 bases, with 12 bases of the junction left unmatched. Germline values: CDR1 LGHDT, CDR2 YNNKEL (reference sequence). There are 16 residues in the CDR3. CDR3 coding DNA: TGTGCCAGCAGTCAGGAGGACAGGGAGCTAGCAGATACGCAGTATTTT. Translation gives CASSQEDRELADTQYF.

The V call is TRBV30, the J call TRBJ2-1; D is unclear. With 2 bases removed from V and 4 bases from J, the gap between germline ends came to 15 bases. The V gene's germline CDR1 is GTSNPN and CDR2 SVGIG (reference sequence). The CDR3 spans 15 residues. DNA for the CDR3: TGTGCCTGGAGTCCATCCCCTCTACCTTACAATGAGCAGTTCTTC. Translation gives CAWSPSPLPYNEQFF.

The chain recombines TRBV10-3 with TRBJ1-1, with D possibly being TRBD1 (6 bases). Looked up from germline, CDR1 is ENHRY and CDR2 is SYGVKD. The CDR3 runs 13 residues. Trimming removed 4 bases from V and 2 bases from J, with 8 bases in between. The CDR3 region is CAISVQGNTEAFF. DNA for the CDR3: TGTGCCATCAGTGTACAGGGTAACACTGAAGCTTTCTTT.

This clone was observed a single time. This chain uses TRBV7-2 with TRBJ1-1, with D tentatively TRBD1 (5 bases). The CDR3 extends over 15 amino acids. V lost 2 bases, J lost 1 base, and 11 bases lay in between. Germline CDR1 is SGHTA and CDR2 is FQGNSA. CDR3: CASSLWGGRNTEAFF. The CDR3 DNA reads as TGTGCCAGCAGCTTATGGGGGGGACGGAACACTGAAGCTTTCTTT.